This T cell receptor beta chain was identified during a study of T cell clonality in common variable immunodeficiency. TCRdb keeps only in-frame clones here, not all; method: immunoSEQ multiplex PCR. The sample has around 52,000 clones, none seen only once. This clone was seen repeatedly, ten times or more. Its matching antigen is unknown. The CDR3 end falls 3 residues outside the read, so it is completed with the germline J gene. The CDR3 has 13 amino acids. In germline, CDR1 is DFQATT, CDR2 SNEGSKA (reference sequence). V shed 6 bases, J shed 4 bases, and the junction held 7 bases outside the gene matches. Broader study findings: Fewer deletions and N-nucleotide insertions were reportedly seen in common variable immunodeficiency TCR beta sequences. Shared TCRbeta clones were fewer between CVID subjects than controls. CVID patient heterogeneity limited repertoire-clinical complication correlations. TCRbeta clonality was increased in CVID versus healthy controls.

The V gene is TRBV20-1, the J gene TRBJ1-2, with 8 bases lining up with TRBD1. The sequence derives from a person between 18 and 75 years old in good health. The sequenced sample was peripheral blood mononuclear cells. The CDR3 DNA, read in part, is TGCAGTGCCCTGACAGGGGCACTCTATGGC. This gives the protein CSALTGALYG. From start to end, the CDR3 is CSALTGALYGYTF.